This T cell receptor (beta chain) was obtained from a study of CXCR3-negative and CXCR3-positive naive CD8 T cells. As concerns this clonotype: The antigen remains unidentified.

The CD45RO-CCR7+CD27+CD95- phenotype denoted naive CD8+ T cells. Carrying UMI labels, the TRB cDNA libraries were prepared through 5' RACE. TCRdb re-called the 5' RACE reads; every CDR3 protein appears as one record, without DNA. The listing contains some 140,000 distinct CDR3 sequences. The CDR3 runs to 16 residues. CDR1 is SGHVS and CDR2 is FQNEAQ in the germline V gene. General study results and limits: Researchers report that CXCR3-positive naive cells carry more hydrophobic TRB CDR3s than CXCR3-negative naive cells.

Sequencing was performed on naive CXCR3+ CD8+ T cells from blood. Indicated subset: CD45RO-CCR7+CD27+CD95- naive CD8+ T cells expressing CXCR3 (TNR3+). The sequence came from a human donor in good health. Some clones in this sample may be carry-over from other donors' samples. The V and J genes are TRBV7-8 and TRBJ2-7; checking the TCRdb D call of TRBD1 is not possible without DNA. This CDR3 reads CASSRYSSAPPYEQYF.